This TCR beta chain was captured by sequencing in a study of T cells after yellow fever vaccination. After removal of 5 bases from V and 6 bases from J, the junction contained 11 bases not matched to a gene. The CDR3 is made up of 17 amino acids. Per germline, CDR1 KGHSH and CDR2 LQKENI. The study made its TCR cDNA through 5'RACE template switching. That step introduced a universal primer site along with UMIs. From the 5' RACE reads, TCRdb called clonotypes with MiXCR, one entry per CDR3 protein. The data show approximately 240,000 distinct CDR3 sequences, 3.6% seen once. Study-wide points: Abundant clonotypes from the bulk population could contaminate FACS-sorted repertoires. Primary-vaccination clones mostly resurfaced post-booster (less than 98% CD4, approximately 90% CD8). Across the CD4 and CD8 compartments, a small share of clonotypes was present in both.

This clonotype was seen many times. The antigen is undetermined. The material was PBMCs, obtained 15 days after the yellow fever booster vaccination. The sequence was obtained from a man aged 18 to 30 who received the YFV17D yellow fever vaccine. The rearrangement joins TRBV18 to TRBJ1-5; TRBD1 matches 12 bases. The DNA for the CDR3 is TGTGCCAGCTCAGTAACCGGGACAGGGGGCGCGGGTCAGCCCCAGCATTTT. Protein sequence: CASSVTGTGGAGQPQHF.